The source of this T cell receptor beta chain is a study of monozygotic twins with inflammatory bowel disease. Using the 5' RACE reads, TCRdb records one entry per CDR3 protein without DNA. This sample's clone table lists about 330,000 distinct CDR3 sequences. There are 13 residues in the CDR3. CDR1 is ENHRY and CDR2 is SYGVKD in the germline V gene. V is TRBV10-3 and J is TRBJ2-7; the D call from TCRdb, TRBD1, cannot be confirmed without DNA. The origin of this receptor is a human donor with ulcerative colitis or Crohn's disease, or a healthy co-twin of an affected twin (not recorded which). Sequenced: blood. This chain's CDR3 is CAIGSGPIYEQYF.